This is a list of T cell receptor beta chains from one sample in a study of OX40 agonist ivuxolimab in advanced cancers. Libraries were prepared by immunoSEQ multiplex PCR; TCRdb keeps only in-frame clonotypes and omits some of them. The repertoire includes 100,000 to 110,000 clones, approximately 89% of them detected once, and about 0.49% sits in the top ten. The sequencing used CD4+ or CD8+ T cells sorted from blood, collected in a trial of the OX40 agonist ivuxolimab. Every receptor here comes from an adult with an advanced solid tumor such as melanoma, head and neck, liver or kidney cancer. CDR3s include the opening cysteine and the closing phenylalanine or tryptophan. A D gene is named only where the DNA matches it firmly.

CDR3aa: CASSLGLGEQYF; CDR3nt: TGTGCCAGCAGCTTAGGTCTAGGCGAGCAGTACTTC; j_gene: TRBJ2-7; v_gene: TRBV7-3; d_gene: .
CDR3aa: CAWSGGSGTYYEQYF; CDR3nt: TGTGCCTGGAGTGGCGGGAGCGGGACCTACTACGAGCAGTACTTC; j_gene: TRBJ2-7; v_gene: TRBV30; d_gene: TRBD2
CDR3aa: CASSLQGAYNEQFF; CDR3nt: TGTGCCAGCAGCTTACAGGGGGCCTACAATGAGCAGTTCTTC; j_gene: TRBJ2-1; v_gene: TRBV7-3; d_gene: TRBD1
CDR3aa: CASSPRRDSEAFF; CDR3nt: TGTGCCAGCTCACCAAGGAGGGACAGTGAAGCTTTCTTT; j_gene: TRBJ1-1; v_gene: TRBV18; d_gene: TRBD1
CDR3aa: CASSPPPGVETEAFF; CDR3nt: TGTGCCAGCTCACCACCGCCGGGGGTTGAGACTGAAGCTTTCTTT; j_gene: TRBJ1-1; v_gene: TRBV18; d_gene: .
CDR3aa: CASSVGMNTEAFF; CDR3nt: TGTGCCAGCAGCGTAGGGATGAACACTGAAGCTTTCTTT; j_gene: TRBJ1-1; v_gene: TRBV9; d_gene: .
CDR3aa: CASIAGMTYEQYF; CDR3nt: TGTGCCAGCATCGCCGGGATGACCTACGAGCAGTACTTC; j_gene: TRBJ2-7; v_gene: TRBV2; d_gene: .
CDR3aa: CASSVDSFNQPQHF; CDR3nt: TGTGCCAGCAGCGTTGACAGTTTCAATCAGCCCCAGCATTTT; j_gene: TRBJ1-5; v_gene: TRBV9; d_gene: .
CDR3aa: CASSLLGSSHGYTF; CDR3nt: TGTGCCAGCAGTCTACTGGGCTCTTCACATGGCTACACCTTC; j_gene: TRBJ1-2; v_gene: TRBV27; d_gene: .
CDR3aa: CASRPEAMNTEAFF; CDR3nt: TGCGCCAGCAGGCCTGAGGCCATGAACACTGAAGCTTTCTTT; j_gene: TRBJ1-1; v_gene: TRBV5-1; d_gene: .
CDR3aa: CASSQGVAGGGHEQFF; CDR3nt: TGTGCCAGCAGCCAAGGAGTAGCGGGAGGCGGCCATGAGCAGTTCTTC; j_gene: TRBJ2-1; v_gene: TRBV14; d_gene: TRBD2